The 8 T cell receptor beta chains below come from one sample, sequenced in a study of CD8+CD57+ T cells in acquired aplastic anemia. Profiles of TCR beta VDJ and CDR3 were generated from a genomic DNA template. TCRdb processed the reads anew with MiXCR; each CDR3 protein has one entry. The sample carries about 260,000 distinct CDR3 sequences, approximately 82% recorded once. Previously, flow cytometry had revealed CD8+CD57+ cell expansion in the patients chosen for sequencing. Sequencing used sorted CD4+, CD8+, or CD8+CD57+ T cells (not recorded which) from PBMCs. The receptors come from a human donor with aplastic anemia.

A note on this clonotype: It is likely a read error, because the conserved phenylalanine at the end of the CDR3 is missing. It is unclear where the CDR3 begins or ends on the DNA, so no DNA is shown, and the CDR3 is as TCRdb lists it. The chain uses TRBV15 and TRBJ2-7; TRBD2 is the table's D call and was not checked against the DNA. The CDR3 sequence runs 14 residues, both termini included. Germline lookup yields CDR1 LNHNV and CDR2 YYDKDF (reference sequence). The chain's CDR3 is CATSGGRGVWETQY.

As regards this clonotype: No DNA is shown, since the ends of the CDR3 on it are uncertain; the CDR3 is the one TCRdb lists. The chain uses TRBV7-9 and TRBJ2-1. The CDR3 numbers 15 amino acids, ends counted. Per the germline V gene, CDR1 is SEHNR and CDR2 is FQNEAQ (reference sequence). The CDR3 sequence: CASSFSDAQYFGQFF.

As regards this clonotype: The conserved phenylalanine or tryptophan is not found at the CDR3 terminus, so this likely reflects a read error. The DNA is omitted, as the CDR3 cannot be located on it reliably, and the CDR3 follows TCRdb's listing. This sequence joins TRBV2 and TRBJ1-2; the listed D gene, TRBD1, was not tested against the DNA. Germline-derived CDR1 and CDR2 are SNHLY and FYNNEI. The CDR3 sequence runs 14 residues, both termini included. The CDR3 is CASSPWETYYGYTV.

This clonotype was counted a single time. This chain uses TRBV7-8 with TRBJ2-7; perhaps TRBD2 as D (6 bases). V was cut by 3 bases and J by 1 base, with 22 bases left in between. Per germline, CDR1 SGHVS and CDR2 FQNEAQ. This CDR3 has 18 residues. CDR3 in amino acids: CASSLKAGGAALSYEQYV. DNA for the CDR3: TGTGCCAGCAGCTTGAAAGCAGGCGGGGCCGCTCTTTCCTACGAGCAGTACGTC.

The chain couples TRBV7-6 to TRBJ2-7; D is unresolved. The germline CDR1 and CDR2 sequences are SGHVS and FNYEAQ. V was clipped by 3 bases and J by 4 bases, with 25 bases between them. This CDR3 comprises 18 residues. For the CDR3, the DNA is TGTGCCAGCAGCTTTCCCCACGAGACAAAAGCCACCCAGTACGAGCAGTACGTC. Protein: CASSFPHETKATQYEQYV.

This clonotype was observed many times. This chain connects TRBV11-3 to TRBJ2-3; D perhaps matches TRBD1 (5 bases). Trimming left V 0 bases short and J 1 base short, with 8 bases between. CDR3 size: 15 residues. CDR1 SGHNT and CDR2 YENEEA come from the germline V gene. The CDR3 reads CASSLDLTGTDTQYF. DNA of the CDR3: TGTGCCAGCAGCTTAGATCTGACAGGCACAGATACGCAGTATTTT. Complete variable domain (other parts from reference TRBV11-3 and TRBJ2-3): EAGVVQSPRYKIIEKKQPVAFWCNPISGHNTLYWYLQNLGQGPELLIRYENEEAVDDSQLPKDRFSAERLKGVDSTLKIQPAELGDSAVYLCASSLDLTGTDTQYFGPGTRLTVL.

This clonotype was observed a single time. In this CDR3 the conserved last residue, phenylalanine or tryptophan, is missing, so a read error is likely. No DNA is shown, since the ends of the CDR3 on it are uncertain; the CDR3 is the one TCRdb lists. The chain carries TRBV7-9 and TRBJ1-2; the D call TRBD1 from the table was never checked on the DNA. With termini counted, the CDR3 has 13 amino acids. In germline, CDR1 is SEHNR, CDR2 FQNEAQ (reference sequence). The chain's CDR3 is CASSHGRTGGNTE.

On this clonotype: One end of the junction is discordant with germline, which a read error may explain. The chain has TRBV15 and TRBJ1-2; D is unresolved. The CDR3 has 13 amino acids. Germline V gives CDR1 LNHNV, CDR2 YYDKDF (reference sequence). Here the CDR3 reads CATSRDLSGAYTF. CDR3 DNA: TGCGCCACCAGCAGAGACCTCTCAGGTGCCTACACCTTC.